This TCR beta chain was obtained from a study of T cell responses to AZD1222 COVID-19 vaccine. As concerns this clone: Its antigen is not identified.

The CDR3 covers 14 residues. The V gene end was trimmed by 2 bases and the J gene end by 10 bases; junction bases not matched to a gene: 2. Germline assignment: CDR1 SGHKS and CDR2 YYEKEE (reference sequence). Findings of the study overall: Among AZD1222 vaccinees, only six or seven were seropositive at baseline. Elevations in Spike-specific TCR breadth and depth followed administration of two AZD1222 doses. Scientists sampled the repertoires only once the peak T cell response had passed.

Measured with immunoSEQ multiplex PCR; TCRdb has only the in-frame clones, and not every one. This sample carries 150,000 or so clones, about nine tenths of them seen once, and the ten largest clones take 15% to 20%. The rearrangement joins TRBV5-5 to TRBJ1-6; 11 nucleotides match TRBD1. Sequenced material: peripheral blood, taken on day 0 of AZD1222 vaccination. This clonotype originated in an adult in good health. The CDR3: CASSLWTGGSPLHF. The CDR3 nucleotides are TGTGCCAGCAGCTTATGGACAGGGGGCTCACCCCTCCACTTT.